This record covers a single T cell receptor beta chain. Its antigen remains unidentified. The data belong to a study of T cell responses to AZD1222 COVID-19 vaccine. Study information: Analysis merged second doses at about 4 or about 12 weeks. Overall study findings and caveats: CD4 TCRs linked to vaccination spanned spike, dominating at 160-218 and 743-854. Clonal diversity may have been underestimated in mostly white British donors. There were repertoire samples only from the period after the peak T cell response.

Generated by immunoSEQ multiplex PCR, the TCRdb table keeps only in-frame clones and is missing some. The sample lists roughly 100,000 clones, approximately 84% seen once, with 16% in the top ten. The clonotype was recovered from an adult in good health. Sequences were derived from peripheral blood, sampled on day 0 of AZD1222 vaccination.

The CDR3 DNA reads TGTGCCAGCAGCTTAACAGGGGGCTCCTACGAGCAGTACTTC. Translation: CASSLTGGSYEQYF. This chain joins TRBV11-2 and TRBJ2-7; 8 bases line up with TRBD1. Per the germline V gene, CDR1 is SGHAT and CDR2 is FQNNGV. The CDR3 spans 14 residues. J gave up 0 bases and V 2 bases, and 0 bases lay outside the gene matches.